The rows below give T cell receptor beta chains drawn from one sample of a study of CD8+ T cells in alopecia areata. TCRdb's table, derived via immunoSEQ multiplex PCR, lists solely in-frame clones and lacks some. The data contain 70,000 or so clones, around 30% of them singletons. This specimen consisted of CD8+ T cells sorted from blood, obtained at week 4, from a patient treated with tofacitinib. The source is a human donor with alopecia areata. Each CDR3 is given with its conserved first and last residue. D genes are given only for firm matches. Only some rows state a clone size, as once, few, many or a class for expanded clones.

size: few
J: TRBJ2-2
V: TRBV29-1
D: -
DNA: TGCAGCGTTCGACTGGCGGCCGGGGAGCTGTTTTTT
CDR3: CSVRLAAGELFF

size: few
J: TRBJ1-2
V: TRBV29-1
D: -
DNA: TGCAGCGTTGCAGGGGCCACTAACTATGGCTACACCTTC
CDR3: CSVAGATNYGYTF

size: few
J: TRBJ1-2
V: TRBV30
D: -
DNA: TGTGCCTGGAGTGTAACTCCCTTC
CDR3: CAWSVTPF

size: few
J: TRBJ1-5
V: TRBV30
D: -
DNA: TGTGCCTGGAGTGTACATAGCAATCAGCCCCAGCATTTT
CDR3: CAWSVHSNQPQHF

size: -
J: TRBJ2-1
V: TRBV4-1
D: -
DNA: TGCGCCAGCAGCCAGATGGGCGGACTGGTGATCTCCAATGAGCAGTTCTTC
CDR3: CASSQMGGLVISNEQFF

size: -
J: TRBJ2-3
V: TRBV7-9
D: TRBD2
DNA: TGTGCCAGCGGCCGCGGGGAGGGGAGGCCAGATACGCAGTATTTT
CDR3: CASGRGEGRPDTQYF

size: once
J: TRBJ2-2
V: TRBV19
D: -
DNA: TGTGCCAGTAGTCCATTTCAAGGGAGCACCGGGGAGCTGTTTTTT
CDR3: CASSPFQGSTGELFF

size: few
J: TRBJ2-7
V: TRBV29-1
D: -
DNA: TGCAGCGTGGTCGGTAAAGATGCCTACGAGCAGTACTTC
CDR3: CSVVGKDAYEQYF

size: few
J: TRBJ2-7
V: TRBV29-1
D: TRBD1
DNA: TGCAGCGTCCCGACAGGGAACGAGCAGTACTTC
CDR3: CSVPTGNEQYF

size: -
J: TRBJ2-3
V: TRBV6-5
D: -
DNA: TGTGCCAGCACCGGGAGCACAGATACGCAGTATTTT
CDR3: CASTGSTDTQYF

size: few
J: TRBJ1-1
V: TRBV5-1
D: -
DNA: TGCGCCAGCACCTCTTCCTCGGCCCCCACTGAAGCTTTCTTT
CDR3: CASTSSSAPTEAFF

size: once
J: TRBJ2-7
V: TRBV29-1
D: TRBD1
DNA: TGCAGCGTCTCCGGGACAGCAACCTACGAGCAGTACTTC
CDR3: CSVSGTATYEQYF

size: few
J: TRBJ1-1
V: TRBV19
D: -
DNA: TGTGCCAGTCTAGACCGGGGTGGGAACACTGAAGCTTTCTTT
CDR3: CASLDRGGNTEAFF

size: few
J: TRBJ1-1
V: TRBV6-1
D: -
DNA: TGTGCCAGCAGTGACGACTTCACTGAAGCTTTCTTT
CDR3: CASSDDFTEAFF

size: -
J: TRBJ2-1
V: TRBV13
D: TRBD1
DNA: TGTGCCAGCTGGAAGGGACAGGGGTTTTTCAATGAGCAGTTCTTC
CDR3: CASWKGQGFFNEQFF

size: few
J: TRBJ1-5
V: TRBV19
D: -
DNA: TGTGCCAGTAGTATCGAGGGGAATCAGCCCCAGCATTTT
CDR3: CASSIEGNQPQHF

size: -
J: TRBJ2-2
V: TRBV9
D: -
DNA: TGTGCCAGCAGCGCCCGGGACTTTAACACCGGGGAGCTGTTTTTT
CDR3: CASSARDFNTGELFF

size: -
J: TRBJ2-1
V: TRBV30
D: -
DNA: TGTGCCTCCCAGGGCCCAGGGGTCAATGAGCAGTTCTTC
CDR3: CASQGPGVNEQFF

size: -
J: TRBJ2-7
V: TRBV29-1
D: -
DNA: TGCAGCCCTCCGAACTACTACGAGCAGTACTTC
CDR3: CSPPNYYEQYF

size: -
J: TRBJ2-5
V: TRBV9
D: -
DNA: TGTGCCAGCAGCGTAGAGGGAGGGGGCCTCATCCAGACCCAGTACTTC
CDR3: CASSVEGGGLIQTQYF

size: few
J: TRBJ1-2
V: TRBV7-9
D: -
DNA: TGTGCCAGCACGCCGGGTGCAGCTGGCTACACCTTC
CDR3: CASTPGAAGYTF

size: -
J: TRBJ1-2
V: TRBV29-1
D: TRBD1
DNA: TGCAGCGTTGGGGGGACAGCCGAAAGCGGCTACACCTTC
CDR3: CSVGGTAESGYTF

size: -
J: TRBJ2-1
V: TRBV7-9
D: -
DNA: TGTGCCAGCAGCCCGGACTCGTCCGGACTCTACAATGAGCAGTTCTTC
CDR3: CASSPDSSGLYNEQFF

size: -
J: TRBJ2-2
V: TRBV5-4
D: TRBD2
DNA: TGTGCCAGCAGCTTAGGGATCACTAGCGGGAGGGCCTGGGAGCTGTTTTTT
CDR3: CASSLGITSGRAWELFF

size: -
J: TRBJ2-2
V: TRBV27
D: TRBD2
DNA: TGTGCCAGCACCACGCTAGCGGGAGGGAAGGACACCGGGGAGCTGTTTTTT
CDR3: CASTTLAGGKDTGELFF

size: few
J: TRBJ2-3
V: TRBV7-2
D: TRBD2
DNA: TGTGCCAGCAGCCCGCCCAGCGGGGGGATCACAGATACGCAGTATTTT
CDR3: CASSPPSGGITDTQYF

size: few
J: TRBJ1-2
V: TRBV7-9
D: -
DNA: TGTGCCAGCAGCTTAGCTAATCATGATGGCTACACCTTC
CDR3: CASSLANHDGYTF

size: -
J: TRBJ2-3
V: TRBV5-4
D: TRBD2
DNA: TGTGCCAGCAGCTTTCCCACTAGCGGGCGTGCCCCAGATACGCAGTATTTT
CDR3: CASSFPTSGRAPDTQYF

size: few
J: TRBJ2-2
V: TRBV4-2
D: -
DNA: TGTGCCAGCAGCCCCCGGGCCGGGGAGCTGTTTTTT
CDR3: CASSPRAGELFF

size: -
J: TRBJ2-5
V: TRBV4-1
D: -
DNA: TGCGCCAGCAGCCAAGATCTGGGGGATTACCAGACCCAGTACTTC
CDR3: CASSQDLGDYQTQYF

size: -
J: TRBJ2-2
V: TRBV29-1
D: TRBD1
DNA: TGCAGCGTTGCAGGGGGCGGGACCGGGGAGCTGTTTTTT
CDR3: CSVAGGGTGELFF

size: -
J: TRBJ2-1
V: TRBV7-8
D: -
DNA: TGTGCCAGCAGCTTCTACCTACCGGGTTCTTCCTACAATGAGCAGTTCTTC
CDR3: CASSFYLPGSSYNEQFF

size: -
J: TRBJ2-2
V: TRBV9
D: TRBD2
DNA: TGTGCCAGCAGCGTAGCTCTAGCGGGAGTGGGAACCGGGGAGCTGTTTTTT
CDR3: CASSVALAGVGTGELFF

size: few
J: TRBJ2-5
V: TRBV9
D: -
DNA: TGTGCCAGCAGCGGGGCGGGGGCGATCAGGGAGACCCAGTACTTC
CDR3: CASSGAGAIRETQYF

size: few
J: TRBJ1-2
V: TRBV19
D: TRBD1
DNA: TGTGCCAGTAGTACGCCCCGGGACAGCCCGCTACTCTATGGCTACACCTTC
CDR3: CASSTPRDSPLLYGYTF

size: -
J: TRBJ1-3
V: TRBV29-1
D: -
DNA: TGCAGCGTTGTATCCGACAGTGGGATCTCTGGAAACACCATATATTTT
CDR3: CSVVSDSGISGNTIYF

size: -
J: TRBJ1-1
V: TRBV7-9
D: -
DNA: TGTGCCAGCAGCCCCCGCGGCCAGGGTGATGAGGGGGCTTTCTTT
CDR3: CASSPRGQGDEGAFF

size: -
J: TRBJ1-1
V: TRBV29-1
D: TRBD1
DNA: TGCAGCGCCCCGACAGGGTATAACGCTGAAGCTTTCTTT
CDR3: CSAPTGYNAEAFF

size: few
J: TRBJ1-1
V: TRBV7-8
D: -
DNA: TGTGCCAGCAGCTTAGCGTCCTGGGGACTCAGGAACACTGAAGCTTTCTTT
CDR3: CASSLASWGLRNTEAFF

size: -
J: TRBJ2-7
V: TRBV29-1
D: -
DNA: TGCAGCGTTGAAGACAGCGAGAGCTCCTACGAGCAGTACTTC
CDR3: CSVEDSESSYEQYF

size: -
J: TRBJ2-2
V: TRBV29-1
D: -
DNA: TGCAGCGTTACTGGGAGAGGTAACACCGGGGAGCTGTTTTTT
CDR3: CSVTGRGNTGELFF

size: -
J: TRBJ2-2
V: TRBV27
D: -
DNA: TGTGCCAGCAGTAGGAGGGGCGTGACCGGGGAGCTGTTTTTT
CDR3: CASSRRGVTGELFF

size: once
J: TRBJ2-1
V: TRBV5-1
D: TRBD2
DNA: TGCGCCAGCAGTCTCGGACTAGGGGAGCTCTACAATGAGCAGTTCTTC
CDR3: CASSLGLGELYNEQFF

size: -
J: TRBJ2-7
V: TRBV6-5
D: -
DNA: TGTGCCAGCAGTTACTCGTCGGCCTACGAGCAGTACTTC
CDR3: CASSYSSAYEQYF

size: many
J: TRBJ1-1
V: TRBV27
D: -
DNA: TGTGCCAGCAGTTTATCGTATACAGGTCGAACTGAAGCTTTCTTT
CDR3: CASSLSYTGRTEAFF

size: few
J: TRBJ2-7
V: TRBV29-1
D: -
DNA: TGCAGCGTTGAGGGCAGGAGAGCCTACGAGCAGTACTTC
CDR3: CSVEGRRAYEQYF

size: -
J: TRBJ2-1
V: TRBV29-1
D: -
DNA: TGCAGCGTTGACGCGTTAGCTAAGGGTTCCAATGAGCAGTTCTTC
CDR3: CSVDALAKGSNEQFF

size: few
J: TRBJ2-5
V: TRBV30
D: -
DNA: TGTGCCTGGAGTGTACAGCGGAGGAATAGAGAGACCCAGTACTTC
CDR3: CAWSVQRRNRETQYF

size: once
J: TRBJ1-1
V: TRBV29-1
D: TRBD1
DNA: TGCAGCGTTGAATCGGACAGGGAAGCTTTCTTT
CDR3: CSVESDREAFF

size: -
J: TRBJ1-1
V: TRBV30
D: -
DNA: TGTGCCTGGACGGGGACGGAGTGGGGCACTGAAGCTTTCTTT
CDR3: CAWTGTEWGTEAFF

size: few
J: TRBJ1-1
V: TRBV6-5
D: -
DNA: TGTGCCAGCAGTTACGCGACCGTTAATGAAGCTTTCTTT
CDR3: CASSYATVNEAFF

size: few
J: TRBJ2-7
V: TRBV30
D: -
DNA: TGTGCCTGGAGAGAGGGGAGGGAGCAGTACTTC
CDR3: CAWREGREQYF

size: -
J: TRBJ2-1
V: TRBV29-1
D: -
DNA: TGCAGCGTTCCTTACAATGAGCAGTTCTTC
CDR3: CSVPYNEQFF

size: few
J: TRBJ2-5
V: TRBV7-9
D: TRBD1
DNA: TGTGCCACCAGACAGGGGGTAGAGACCCAGTACTTC
CDR3: CATRQGVETQYF

size: -
J: TRBJ2-6
V: TRBV29-1
D: -
DNA: TGCAGCGTCGTGGACAGCTACTCTGGGGCCAACGTCCTGACTTTC
CDR3: CSVVDSYSGANVLTF

size: few
J: TRBJ1-1
V: TRBV7-9
D: -
DNA: TGTGCCAGCAAGCCCGACCGGGGGGTGGAGGCTTTCTTT
CDR3: CASKPDRGVEAFF

size: once
J: TRBJ1-2
V: TRBV29-1
D: TRBD1
DNA: TGCAGCGCAGGACAGGGGGTATGGGGCTACACCTTC
CDR3: CSAGQGVWGYTF